This TCR beta chain was captured in a study of T cells after yellow fever vaccination. Findings and caveats of the study: At about 97% for CD4 and about 91% for CD8, most primary-vaccination clones showed up again after the booster.

A single record per CDR3 protein comes from TCRdb applying MiXCR to the 5' RACE reads. The table has 450,000 to 650,000 distinct CDR3 sequences, roughly 12% seen once. The CDR3 is made up of 12 amino acids. Germline assignment: CDR1 SGHTA and CDR2 FQGNSA. The V gene lost 5 bases and the J gene lost 12 bases, with 14 bases spanning the gap. To note about this clonotype: What it binds is unknown.

Specimen: PBMCs, collected on the day of the yellow fever booster vaccination. The TCR sequence derives from a young man who received the YFV17D yellow fever vaccine. The V gene is TRBV7-2, the J gene TRBJ2-4; D may match TRBD1 or TRBD2 (5 bases each). The CDR3, as DNA: TGTGCCAGCAGCAGAATCCCCGGGACTCAGTACTTC. This sequence encodes CASSRIPGTQYF.